This is a list of T cell receptor beta chains from one sample in a study of blood T cell repertoires in COVID-19. TCRdb's copy holds only in-frame clones and misses some; the assay was immunoSEQ multiplex PCR. The data show roughly 150,000 clones, with 80% to 90% seen just once and 8% to 13% held by the top ten. Material: peripheral blood. The source of these receptors is a woman of 80 years or more with acute or convalescent COVID-19. CDR3s include the opening cysteine and the closing phenylalanine or tryptophan. D genes are given only for firm matches. Part of the rows lack a size; the others show once, few, many or a class for expanded clones.

j_call clone_size v_call d_call cdr3_nt cdr3_aa
TRBJ2-7 once TRBV9 TRBD1 TGTGCCAGCAGCGGCGGGACAGGGCGCTGGACTCGCGAGCAGTACTTC CASSGGTGRWTREQYF
TRBJ2-2 once TRBV5-1 NA TGCGCCAGCAGCTTCTCCGGGACACTGAACACCGGGGAGCTGTTTTTT CASSFSGTLNTGELFF
TRBJ1-2 NA TRBV7-2 TRBD1 TGTGCCAGCAGCTTAGGGTGGGGACAGGGGGCGATCTATGGCTACACCTTC CASSLGWGQGAIYGYTF
TRBJ1-2 NA TRBV19 NA TGTGCCACAAGTGAGGGTCTCTCGGCGGACTATGGCTACACCTTC CATSEGLSADYGYTF
TRBJ1-2 NA TRBV6-5 TRBD1 TGTGCCAGCAGTTACTCTGCCCGACAGGGGGCTGGAGGCTACACCTTC CASSYSARQGAGGYTF
TRBJ1-3 NA TRBV5-6 NA TGTGCCAGCACTCCCTGGGCTACGGCGGGGGACACCATATATTTT CASTPWATAGDTIYF
TRBJ1-2 NA TRBV9 TRBD1 TGTGCCAGCAGCGTAGTTGGGACAGGGGTGTCTGTTAGTGGCTACACCTTC CASSVVGTGVSVSGYTF
TRBJ1-2 once TRBV4-2 TRBD1 TGTGCCAGCAGCTCAGGTGGGACAGGGACATGGGGCTACACCTTC CASSSGGTGTWGYTF
TRBJ2-6 NA TRBV5-5 NA TGTGCCAGCAGCTATCCTAGGGGTACCGGGGCCAACGTCCTGACTTTC CASSYPRGTGANVLTF
TRBJ2-3 once TRBV7-2 NA TGTGCCAGCAGCTTGGCCGCGGGGTTGGATACGCAGTATTTT CASSLAAGLDTQYF
TRBJ1-2 NA TRBV6-5 TRBD1 TGTGCCAGCAGTTACCTGGGACAGGAGTCTAACTATGGCTACACCTTC CASSYLGQESNYGYTF
TRBJ1-2 NA TRBV19 TRBD1 TGTGCCAGTAGTACCCCGCGCAGGGGGAAAAACTATGGCTACACCTTC CASSTPRRGKNYGYTF
TRBJ2-5 NA TRBV19 TRBD1 TGTGCCAGTAGTATGAATGGAAAGGGGGCTTTGGGAGAGACCCAGTACTTC CASSMNGKGALGETQYF
TRBJ2-7 NA TRBV18 TRBD1 TGTGCCAGCTCACCCGGGACAGGGGAGGAGCAGTACTTC CASSPGTGEEQYF
TRBJ1-2 NA TRBV19 NA TGTGCCAGTAGTATATTGGCAGGCGAAGCCCAATATGGCTACACCTTC CASSILAGEAQYGYTF
TRBJ1-1 NA TRBV7-9 NA TGTGCCAGCAGGGAGAGGGAAGTGAGCACTGAAGCTTTCTTT CASREREVSTEAFF
TRBJ2-2 NA TRBV2 TRBD1 TGTGCCAGCAGTAACAGGGGCGACACCGGGGAGCTGTTTTTT CASSNRGDTGELFF
TRBJ1-6 NA TRBV19 NA TGTGCCAGTACAGAAAACCGGGTGAGATATAATTCACCCCTCCACTTT CASTENRVRYNSPLHF
TRBJ1-1 once TRBV6-5 NA TGTGCCAGCAGTTACTCGATTCTCGGGAACACTGAAGCTTTCTTT CASSYSILGNTEAFF
TRBJ2-1 NA TRBV7-3 TRBD1 TGTGCCAGCAGCTTCACAGGGGGCGCAAAGAATGAGCAGTTCTTC CASSFTGGAKNEQFF
TRBJ2-5 once TRBV2 TRBD1 TGTGCCAGCAGGCCAGGGGGCTCGGAGACCCAGTACTTC CASRPGGSETQYF
TRBJ2-7 NA TRBV19 NA TGTGCCAGTAGCCTTGGGCAGGGGAGCTCCTACGAGCAGTACTTC CASSLGQGSSYEQYF
TRBJ1-4 NA TRBV5-6 NA TGTGCCAGCAGCTCATTACAGGGTAGGCATGAAAAACTGTTTTTT CASSSLQGRHEKLFF
TRBJ2-1 NA TRBV4-2 TRBD2 TGTGCCAGCAGCCAAGGAAATAGCGGGGGGTACTACAATGAGCAGTTCTTC CASSQGNSGGYYNEQFF
TRBJ2-7 NA TRBV5-1 TRBD1 TGCGCCAGCAGCAGAACAGGACAGGGTCCCTACGAGCAGTACTTC CASSRTGQGPYEQYF
TRBJ2-3 NA TRBV10-2 TRBD1 TGCGCCAGCAGCCTGATGACAGGGTCGGTGGCAGATACGCAGTATTTT CASSLMTGSVADTQYF
TRBJ2-3 NA TRBV7-8 TRBD2 TGTGCCAGCAGCCCTGGGGCTAGCGGGGCCTCCCCTCGCACAGATACGCAGTATTTT CASSPGASGASPRTDTQYF
TRBJ2-1 few TRBV2 NA TGTGCCAGCAGTGATTACAGCTCCTACAATGAGCAGTTCTTC CASSDYSSYNEQFF
TRBJ2-3 NA TRBV5-4 TRBD2 TGTGCCAGCAGCCGTTTTACTAGCGGGGGGGATACGCAGTATTTT CASSRFTSGGDTQYF
TRBJ2-1 NA TRBV5-1 NA TGCGCCAGCAGGCCTATGGGGAGCTCCTACAATGAGCAGTTCTTC CASRPMGSSYNEQFF
TRBJ1-1 NA TRBV19 TRBD1 TGTGCCAGTAGTTGGGGCAGGGGGCCGGACACTGAAGCTTTCTTT CASSWGRGPDTEAFF
TRBJ1-5 NA TRBV27 NA TGTGCCAGCAGTGGCGCCGGGTCCGCCCAGCCCCAGCATTTT CASSGAGSAQPQHF
TRBJ1-4 NA TRBV25-1 NA TGTGCCAGCAGTACAGGGTATCCACGAGGCGAAAAACTGTTTTTT CASSTGYPRGEKLFF
TRBJ2-7 NA TRBV5-1 NA TGCGCCAGCAGTTTTGCAGTATCAGCGGACGCTGACTACGAGCAGTACTTC CASSFAVSADADYEQYF
TRBJ1-1 NA TRBV29-1 NA TGCAGCGTTGAGGGGCCATCGAACACTGAAGCTTTCTTT CSVEGPSNTEAFF
TRBJ2-7 few TRBV19 TRBD2 TGTGCCAGTAGTATCCGGTGGGGCGGCGGGAGCGAGCAGTACTTC CASSIRWGGGSEQYF
TRBJ2-5 once TRBV7-6 TRBD1 TGTGCCAGCAGCTTAGCGCCCGGGACAGCGATCCAAGAGACCCAGTACTTC CASSLAPGTAIQETQYF
TRBJ1-1 NA TRBV7-3 NA TGTGCCAGCAGCTTCCAGCGGGACACTGAAGCTTTCTTT CASSFQRDTEAFF
TRBJ1-1 NA TRBV7-9 TRBD1 TGTGCCAGCAGCTTGGCCGGGACAGTAGAAGCTTTCTTT CASSLAGTVEAFF
TRBJ1-2 NA TRBV6-5 NA TGTGCCAGCAGTAACGGGAACTATGGCTACACCTTC CASSNGNYGYTF
TRBJ2-1 once TRBV7-3 TRBD2 TGTGCCAGCAGTCCTAGCGGGGCCTACAATGAGCAGTTCTTC CASSPSGAYNEQFF